The rows below give T cell receptor beta chains drawn from one sample of a study of T cell responses to AZD1222 COVID-19 vaccine. Repertoires were generated with immunoSEQ multiplex PCR, while TCRdb's copy carries only in-frame clones and drops some. The sample includes 100,000 or so clones, about 95% of them seen just once. The input for sequencing was peripheral blood, taken on day 0 of AZD1222 vaccination. The receptor set was obtained from an adult in good health. The CDR3 runs from the conserved cysteine through the conserved F or W. The D gene is left open where the match is weak. Only part of the rows carry a size: once, few, many, or a class if the clone is expanded.

D gene: NA
V gene: TRBV6-1
clone size: NA
J gene: TRBJ1-2
CDR3 DNA: TGTGCCAGCAGTGAAGTCATGAACTATGGCTACACCTTC
CDR3 protein: CASSEVMNYGYTF

D gene: TRBD1
V gene: TRBV11-2
clone size: NA
J gene: TRBJ2-6
CDR3 DNA: TGTGCCAGCAGCAGCCCCCGGGACAGTTATTCTGGGGCCAACGTCCTGACTTTC
CDR3 protein: CASSSPRDSYSGANVLTF

D gene: NA
V gene: TRBV19
clone size: once
J gene: TRBJ1-6
CDR3 DNA: TGTGCCAGTAGTTTGGGCCCAGGGGTGAAGGGTAATTCACCCCTCCACTTT
CDR3 protein: CASSLGPGVKGNSPLHF

D gene: NA
V gene: TRBV19
clone size: NA
J gene: TRBJ1-1
CDR3 DNA: TGTGCCAGTAGTATAGCCGTCACTGAAGCTTTCTTT
CDR3 protein: CASSIAVTEAFF

D gene: NA
V gene: TRBV5-4
clone size: NA
J gene: TRBJ2-7
CDR3 DNA: TGTGCCAGCAGCCCCCCCGTACAGGGTTGGCACGAGCAGTACTTC
CDR3 protein: CASSPPVQGWHEQYF

D gene: TRBD2
V gene: TRBV3-1/TRBV3-2
clone size: once
J gene: TRBJ2-3
CDR3 DNA: TGTGCCAGCAGCCAAGATCTGACGGGGGGATCTACGCAGTATTTT
CDR3 protein: CASSQDLTGGSTQYF

D gene: TRBD1
V gene: TRBV5-1
clone size: NA
J gene: TRBJ2-1
CDR3 DNA: TGCGCCAGCAGCCTCGGGACAGGGGGCATGAGAAATGAGCAGTTCTTC
CDR3 protein: CASSLGTGGMRNEQFF

D gene: NA
V gene: TRBV27
clone size: NA
J gene: TRBJ2-7
CDR3 DNA: TGTGCCAGCCGATCAGGGCAGAATATGGGCGAGCAGTACTTC
CDR3 protein: CASRSGQNMGEQYF

D gene: TRBD2
V gene: TRBV4-1
clone size: once
J gene: TRBJ2-7
CDR3 DNA: TGCGCCAGCAGCCAAGATACGGGAGGCCGCCCCTACGAGCAGTACTTC
CDR3 protein: CASSQDTGGRPYEQYF

D gene: NA
V gene: TRBV27
clone size: NA
J gene: TRBJ1-2
CDR3 DNA: TGTGCCAGCAGTTTATATGGGGAACTCGGCTACACCTTC
CDR3 protein: CASSLYGELGYTF

D gene: NA
V gene: TRBV19
clone size: NA
J gene: TRBJ2-3
CDR3 DNA: TGTGCCAGTAGTATAACCCACACAGATACGCAGTATTTT
CDR3 protein: CASSITHTDTQYF

D gene: TRBD1
V gene: TRBV18
clone size: NA
J gene: TRBJ1-1
CDR3 DNA: TGTGCCAGCTCACCACGGACAGGGAGTAACACTGAAGCTTTCTTT
CDR3 protein: CASSPRTGSNTEAFF

D gene: NA
V gene: TRBV19
clone size: once
J gene: TRBJ2-1
CDR3 DNA: TGTGCCAGTAGTATAGGGCCTGAGCAGTTCTTC
CDR3 protein: CASSIGPEQFF

D gene: NA
V gene: TRBV5-1
clone size: NA
J gene: TRBJ1-1
CDR3 DNA: TGCGCCAGCAGCCCCCGGGACTCAAACATGAACACTGAAGCTTTCTTT
CDR3 protein: CASSPRDSNMNTEAFF

D gene: NA
V gene: TRBV28
clone size: once
J gene: TRBJ2-1
CDR3 DNA: TGTGCCAGCAGTTCACTGCTGAACAATGAGCAGTTCTTC
CDR3 protein: CASSSLLNNEQFF

D gene: NA
V gene: TRBV19
clone size: NA
J gene: TRBJ1-5
CDR3 DNA: TGTGCCAGTAGTCCGCAGGGGAGGAATCAGCCCCAGCATTTT
CDR3 protein: CASSPQGRNQPQHF

D gene: NA
V gene: TRBV5-1
clone size: NA
J gene: TRBJ1-3
CDR3 DNA: TGCGCCAGCAGCTTGGATGGTCCTAAATTCTCTGGAAACACCATATATTTT
CDR3 protein: CASSLDGPKFSGNTIYF

D gene: NA
V gene: TRBV12-3/TRBV12-4
clone size: NA
J gene: TRBJ1-4
CDR3 DNA: TGTGCCAGCCGGCGCTCGGACCTGGAAAAACTGTTTTTT
CDR3 protein: CASRRSDLEKLFF

D gene: TRBD2
V gene: TRBV5-1
clone size: NA
J gene: TRBJ2-3
CDR3 DNA: TGCGCCAGCAGCTTGCCTAGCGGGAGGTCTAGCACAGATACGCAGTATTTT
CDR3 protein: CASSLPSGRSSTDTQYF

D gene: NA
V gene: TRBV3-1/TRBV3-2
clone size: NA
J gene: TRBJ2-3
CDR3 DNA: TGTGCCAGCAGACCTCAGGGGTGGGCAGATACGCAGTATTTT
CDR3 protein: CASRPQGWADTQYF

D gene: NA
V gene: TRBV5-8
clone size: NA
J gene: TRBJ1-1
CDR3 DNA: TGTGCCAGCAGCTTGGTTCTGGAGAAAGCTTTCTTT
CDR3 protein: CASSLVLEKAFF

D gene: NA
V gene: TRBV19
clone size: NA
J gene: TRBJ1-4
CDR3 DNA: TGTGCCAGTAGTATAAGATCCGAGGGGTATGAAAAACTGTTTTTT
CDR3 protein: CASSIRSEGYEKLFF

D gene: NA
V gene: TRBV12-5
clone size: NA
J gene: TRBJ2-3
CDR3 DNA: TGTGCTAGTGGTTGGCAAACAGATACGCAGTATTTT
CDR3 protein: CASGWQTDTQYF

D gene: NA
V gene: TRBV27
clone size: NA
J gene: TRBJ2-7
CDR3 DNA: TGTGCCAGCAGTTCTTCCAGGGGCTACGAGCAGTACTTC
CDR3 protein: CASSSSRGYEQYF

D gene: NA
V gene: TRBV11-3
clone size: NA
J gene: TRBJ1-1
CDR3 DNA: TGTGCCAGCAGCCGGAGGGGTCTAGTGGACACTGAAGCTTTCTTT
CDR3 protein: CASSRRGLVDTEAFF

D gene: TRBD1
V gene: TRBV27
clone size: NA
J gene: TRBJ1-2
CDR3 DNA: TGTGCCAGCAGTTTAACAATTATGACAGGGGAGTCCCTCTATGGCTACACCTTC
CDR3 protein: CASSLTIMTGESLYGYTF

D gene: NA
V gene: TRBV7-9
clone size: NA
J gene: TRBJ1-4
CDR3 DNA: TGTGCCAGCCCCGAGGGGGGCGGTGTGACTAATGAAAAACTGTTTTTT
CDR3 protein: CASPEGGGVTNEKLFF

D gene: TRBD1
V gene: TRBV28
clone size: NA
J gene: TRBJ1-5
CDR3 DNA: TGTGCCAGCAGTTTAGGCCCCGGGACAGGGGGAAATCAGCCCCAGCATTTT
CDR3 protein: CASSLGPGTGGNQPQHF

D gene: NA
V gene: TRBV12-5
clone size: NA
J gene: TRBJ2-1
CDR3 DNA: TGTGCTAGTGGTTACATAGCGTCGAATGAGCAGTTCTTC
CDR3 protein: CASGYIASNEQFF

D gene: NA
V gene: TRBV28
clone size: NA
J gene: TRBJ1-1
CDR3 DNA: TGTGCCAGCAGCCTGGTAGGGAACACTGAAGCTTTCTTT
CDR3 protein: CASSLVGNTEAFF

D gene: NA
V gene: TRBV28
clone size: NA
J gene: TRBJ1-5
CDR3 DNA: TGTGCCAGCAGTTTTGGGGGGGGAGGACAGCCCCAGCATTTT
CDR3 protein: CASSFGGGGQPQHF

D gene: NA
V gene: TRBV28
clone size: NA
J gene: TRBJ2-2
CDR3 DNA: TGTGCCAGCAGGGATTCCACCGGGGAGCTGTTTTTT
CDR3 protein: CASRDSTGELFF

D gene: NA
V gene: TRBV25-1
clone size: NA
J gene: TRBJ2-7
CDR3 DNA: TGTGCCAGCAGCCCTCCCCCGCACAGCTCCTACGAGCAGTACTTC
CDR3 protein: CASSPPPHSSYEQYF

D gene: TRBD2
V gene: TRBV11-2
clone size: NA
J gene: TRBJ2-1
CDR3 DNA: TGTGCCAGCAGCCTAGCGGGGGGCTTTTACAATGAGCAGTTCTTC
CDR3 protein: CASSLAGGFYNEQFF

D gene: TRBD1
V gene: TRBV5-1
clone size: NA
J gene: TRBJ1-1
CDR3 DNA: TGCGCCAGCAGCTCCCCGGGACAGAAGGGAAACACTGAAGCTTTCTTT
CDR3 protein: CASSSPGQKGNTEAFF

D gene: TRBD1
V gene: TRBV5-1
clone size: NA
J gene: TRBJ1-2
CDR3 DNA: TGCGCCAGCAGCTTGGATCAGGGGGTAGGGTATGGCTACACCTTC
CDR3 protein: CASSLDQGVGYGYTF

D gene: TRBD2
V gene: TRBV4-1
clone size: NA
J gene: TRBJ2-1
CDR3 DNA: TGCGCCAGCAGCCAACGACTAGCGATTGAGCAGTTCTTC
CDR3 protein: CASSQRLAIEQFF

D gene: NA
V gene: TRBV15
clone size: NA
J gene: TRBJ2-3
CDR3 DNA: TGTGCCACCAGCTTGACACTCCAGAACACAGATACGCAGTATTTT
CDR3 protein: CATSLTLQNTDTQYF

D gene: TRBD1
V gene: TRBV5-5
clone size: NA
J gene: TRBJ1-6
CDR3 DNA: TGTGCCAGTTCCGACAGGGGGGAGTATAATTCACCCCTCCACTTT
CDR3 protein: CASSDRGEYNSPLHF

D gene: TRBD1
V gene: TRBV10-3
clone size: NA
J gene: TRBJ1-2
CDR3 DNA: TGTGCCATCAGTGAGGGACAGGGTACAGGCTACACCTTC
CDR3 protein: CAISEGQGTGYTF

D gene: TRBD2
V gene: TRBV7-2
clone size: NA
J gene: TRBJ2-5
CDR3 DNA: TGTGCCAGCAGCTTCGCGGGGGAGGAGACCCAGTACTTC
CDR3 protein: CASSFAGEETQYF

D gene: NA
V gene: TRBV5-1
clone size: NA
J gene: TRBJ1-2
CDR3 DNA: TGCGCCAGCAGCCCTAACGCGGGGGTGCAGGGCTACACCTTC
CDR3 protein: CASSPNAGVQGYTF

D gene: TRBD2
V gene: TRBV6-1
clone size: NA
J gene: TRBJ2-1
CDR3 DNA: TGTGCCAGCGGTTCAACGGGAGGGCCCAATGAGCAGTTCTTC
CDR3 protein: CASGSTGGPNEQFF

D gene: NA
V gene: TRBV10-3
clone size: once
J gene: TRBJ1-1
CDR3 DNA: TGTGCCATCACAGTCATGAAGAACACTGAAGCTTTCTTT
CDR3 protein: CAITVMKNTEAFF

D gene: NA
V gene: TRBV11-2
clone size: once
J gene: TRBJ1-2
CDR3 DNA: TGTGCCAGCAGCCCTAGAGACGGAGCTAACTATGGCTACACCTTC
CDR3 protein: CASSPRDGANYGYTF

D gene: NA
V gene: TRBV28
clone size: NA
J gene: TRBJ2-7
CDR3 DNA: TGTGCCAGCACTGATACGTTCCTCTACGAGCAGTACTTC
CDR3 protein: CASTDTFLYEQYF

D gene: NA
V gene: TRBV2
clone size: NA
J gene: TRBJ1-2
CDR3 DNA: TGTGCCAGCAGTGAATTGGACAAGCCCGGCTACACCTTC
CDR3 protein: CASSELDKPGYTF

D gene: TRBD2
V gene: TRBV19
clone size: NA
J gene: TRBJ2-1
CDR3 DNA: TGTGCCAGTAGTTTTGTAGCGGGGACCAATGAGCAGTTCTTC
CDR3 protein: CASSFVAGTNEQFF

D gene: TRBD1
V gene: TRBV2
clone size: NA
J gene: TRBJ2-6
CDR3 DNA: TGTGCCAGCAGTGACAACCTAGGACAGGGGTTCCCTGGGGCCAACGTCCTGACTTTC
CDR3 protein: CASSDNLGQGFPGANVLTF

D gene: NA
V gene: TRBV20-1
clone size: NA
J gene: TRBJ1-2
CDR3 DNA: TGCAGTGCTAGAAGTCCATATGGCTACACCTTC
CDR3 protein: CSARSPYGYTF